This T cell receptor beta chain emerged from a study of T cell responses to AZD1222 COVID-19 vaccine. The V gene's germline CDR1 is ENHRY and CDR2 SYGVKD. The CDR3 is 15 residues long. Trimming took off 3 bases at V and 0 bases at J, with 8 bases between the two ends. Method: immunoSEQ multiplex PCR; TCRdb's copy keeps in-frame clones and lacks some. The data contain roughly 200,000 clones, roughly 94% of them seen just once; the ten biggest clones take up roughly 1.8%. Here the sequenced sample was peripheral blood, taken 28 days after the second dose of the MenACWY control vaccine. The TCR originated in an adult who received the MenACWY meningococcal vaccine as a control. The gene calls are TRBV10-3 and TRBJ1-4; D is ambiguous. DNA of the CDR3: TGTGCCATCAGTGATATCGCTGCAACTAATGAAAAACTGTTTTTT. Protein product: CAISDIAATNEKLFF.